A single sample gave rise to the 32 T cell receptor beta chains below, sequenced in a study of blood T cell repertoires in COVID-19. This table comes from immunoSEQ multiplex PCR, and its TCRdb copy is limited to in-frame clones, with some not included. The data contain about 54,000 clones, roughly four fifths of them singletons. The sequencing sample was made of peripheral blood. The receptors were sampled from a woman aged 55-69 years with acute or convalescent COVID-19.

This chain joins TRBV19 and TRBJ1-5; D unclear. Trimming left V 4 bases short and J 3 bases short, with 10 bases between. CDR3 length: 14 amino acids. Germline CDR1 is LNHDA and CDR2 is SQIVND (reference sequence). The CDR3 DNA follows: TGTGCCAGTAGTAATCGGGAATTCAATCAGCCCCAGCATTTT. Translation gives CASSNREFNQPQHF. Full variable domain (missing parts from reference TRBV19 and TRBJ1-5): DGGITQSPKYLFRKEGQNVTLSCEQNLNHDAMYWYRQDPGQGLRLIYYSQIVNDFQKGDIAEGYSVSREKKESFPLTVTSAQKNPTAFYLCASSNREFNQPQHFGDGTRLSIL.

In its sample, this clone was seen a few times. The V gene is TRBV6-1, the J gene TRBJ1-2; perhaps TRBD1 as D (5 bases). CDR1 and CDR2 from the germline V gene are MNHNS and SASEGT. This CDR3 spans 13 amino acids. V lost 2 bases to trimming and J lost 5 bases, with 9 bases between them. The CDR3 reads CASSETAGYGYTF. CDR3 DNA: TGTGCCAGCAGTGAAACGGCAGGGTATGGCTACACCTTC.

For the CDR3, the DNA is TGTGCCAGCAGCTTAACCGTCGGGGGATTGGATGATGGCTACACCTTC. Encoded protein: CASSLTVGGLDDGYTF. This rearrangement joins TRBV7-9 to TRBJ1-2; TRBD1 might be the D (5 bases). The CDR3 covers 16 residues. The germline V gene encodes CDR1 SEHNR and CDR2 FQNEAQ (reference sequence). Trimming shortened V by 2 bases and J by 6 bases, and 19 bases separated the two germline ends.

This clone was recorded a few times. The chain uses TRBV15 and TRBJ2-3; 11 nucleotides align to TRBD2. Looked up from germline, CDR1 is LNHNV and CDR2 is YYDKDF (reference sequence). The CDR3 runs to 15 residues. V was clipped by 9 bases and J by 3 bases; unmatched bases: 8. The CDR3 sequence: CATTLLAGVTDTQYF. In DNA, the CDR3 is TGTGCCACTACGTTACTAGCGGGAGTGACAGATACGCAGTATTTT.

J is TRBJ2-2 and V is TRBV7-9; 8 bases match TRBD1. Germline V CDR1 and CDR2: SEHNR, FQNEAQ (reference sequence). V lost 2 bases, J lost 4 bases, and 0 bases stayed unmatched. The CDR3 extends over 14 amino acids. Written as DNA, the CDR3 is TGTGCCAGCAGCTTACAGGGGGCCACCGGGGAGCTGTTTTTT. This translates into CASSLQGATGELFF.

This clone has just a few counts. CDR3 protein: CASSLSGGLLMETQYF. The CDR3 region has the DNA TGCGCCAGCAGCCTAAGCGGGGGCCTCCTCATGGAGACCCAGTACTTC. V gene TRBV4-1 combines with J gene TRBJ2-5, with TRBD2 identical over 8 bases. Trimming took 4 bases from V and 5 from J; bases not matched to a gene: 12. CDR1 is MGHRA and CDR2 is YSYEKL in the germline V gene. The CDR3 loop spans 16 amino acids.

The chain carries TRBV9 and TRBJ2-5; TRBD1 matches 10 bases. Germline trimming cut 3 bases from V and 5 bases from J; bases unmatched to any gene: 7. The CDR3 totals 15 residues. Looked up from germline, CDR1 is SGDLS and CDR2 is YYNGEE. This CDR3 is CASSAGTGVRETQYF. CDR3 DNA: TGTGCCAGCAGCGCTGGGACAGGGGTTCGGGAGACCCAGTACTTC.

The chain uses TRBV19 and TRBJ2-1; 9 bases map to TRBD1. Trimming at V came to 2 bases and at J to 7 bases, leaving 6 bases not matched to a gene. This CDR3 region has 15 residues. Looked up from germline, CDR1 is LNHDA and CDR2 is SQIVND (reference sequence). In DNA form, the CDR3 reads TGTGCCAGTAGTATAAGGGGACAGGGTAGGAATGAGCAGTTCTTC. Translated, it gives CASSIRGQGRNEQFF.

CDR3 amino acids: CAWSRSYEQYF. DNA of the CDR3: TGTGCCTGGAGTCGGTCCTACGAGCAGTACTTC. The V and J genes are TRBV30 and TRBJ2-7; D is undetermined. Looked up from germline, CDR1 is GTSNPN and CDR2 is SVGIG (reference sequence). Trimming left V 2 bases short and J 1 base short, with 3 bases between. The CDR3 has 11 amino acids.

This chain uses TRBV30 with TRBJ1-5; TRBD1 matches at 9 bases. CDR3 length: 14 residues. Per germline, CDR1 GTSNPN and CDR2 SVGIG (reference sequence). Losses at the gene ends were 5 bases for V and 4 bases for J; bases not matched to a gene: 6. The CDR3 is CAWDRDRDNQPQHF. The CDR3 DNA sequence: TGTGCCTGGGACCGGGACAGGGATAATCAGCCCCAGCATTTT. The complete variable domain, with remaining parts taken from reference TRBV30 and TRBJ1-5, reads SQTIHQWPATLVQPVGSPLSLECTVEGTSNPNLYWYRQAAGRGLQLLFYSVGIGQISSEVPQNLSASRPQDRQFILSSKKLLLSDSGFYLCAWDRDRDNQPQHFGDGTRLSIL.

This chain uses TRBV19 with TRBJ1-6; 7 nucleotides agree with TRBD1. Germline V gene lookup returns CDR1 LNHDA and CDR2 SQIVND (reference sequence). CDR3 length: 15 residues. After removal of 6 bases from V and 9 bases from J, the junction contained 11 bases not matched to a gene. The CDR3 nucleotides read TGTGCCAGTAGCAACGAGGGACAGTCAAGTTCACCCCTCCACTTT. This sequence encodes CASSNEGQSSSPLHF.

This chain links TRBV21-1 with TRBJ2-7; the table's D call TRBD1 went unverified against the DNA. TRBV21-1 constitutes a pseudogene. The CDR3 has 15 amino acids. The CDR3 here is CASSKEAGARRGQYF. The CDR3 DNA sequence: TGTGCCAGCAGCAAAGAGGCAGGGGCGCGAAGGGGCCAGTACTTC.

V gene TRBV28 combines with J gene TRBJ1-4; 7 bases agree with TRBD1. This CDR3 has 14 amino acids. The germline gives CDR1 MDHEN, CDR2 SYDVKM. The V segment lost 5 bases and the J segment 2 bases; nucleotides outside the gene matches: 2. CDR3 in DNA: TGTGCCAGCAGTCCAGGGGGGACTAATGAAAAACTGTTTTTT. Protein product: CASSPGGTNEKLFF.

The J gene is TRBJ1-2, the V gene TRBV29-1; D unclear. The V end was cut by 4 bases, the J end by 8 bases, with 20 bases between. The germline CDR1 and CDR2 sequences are SQVTM and ANQGSEA. The CDR3 has 14 residues. The CDR3 DNA reads TGCAGCGTTGGCTACCGGGAGAGCTCTTGGGGCTACACCTTC. Amino acids: CSVGYRESSWGYTF.

This chain links TRBV2 with TRBJ1-4; 7 nucleotides agree with TRBD1. Germline V gene data show CDR1 as SNHLY and CDR2 as FYNNEI. V shed 5 bases, J shed 0 bases, and the junction held 6 bases outside the gene matches. The CDR3 consists of 16 residues. Written as DNA, the CDR3 is TGTGCCAGCAGTCTGAATGGACAGGCAACTAATGAAAAACTGTTTTTT. As protein: CASSLNGQATNEKLFF.

This chain joins TRBV18 and TRBJ2-1, with D possibly being TRBD2 (5 bases). This CDR3 region has 15 residues. V was shortened by 3 bases and J by 2 bases, with 11 bases between the two germline ends. CDR1 is KGHSH, CDR2 LQKENI, per germline. In nucleotides, the CDR3 is TGTGCCAGCTCACCGTTGACTACAACCTACAATGAGCAGTTCTTC. Its protein product is CASSPLTTTYNEQFF.

In DNA, the CDR3 is TGTGCCAGCAGTTTATTACCCGGACAGGGTACTCCTGAAGCTTTCTTT. It translates to CASSLLPGQGTPEAFF. J is TRBJ1-1 and V is TRBV28; 8 bases are a match to TRBD1. Germline CDR1 reads MDHEN; CDR2 reads SYDVKM. The CDR3 consists of 16 residues. With 1 base clipped from V and 6 bases from J, the junction kept 10 bases outside the gene matches.

The chain links TRBV7-9 to TRBJ1-6; 8 nucleotides align to TRBD1. The V and J ends lost 1 base and 7 bases, in that order; junction bases with no gene match: 3. The germline gives CDR1 SEHNR, CDR2 FQNEAQ (reference sequence). This CDR3 spans 15 amino acids. The chain's CDR3 is CASSLGQGRNSPLHF. For the CDR3, the DNA is TGTGCCAGCAGCTTAGGACAGGGGCGGAATTCACCCCTCCACTTT. The full variable domain, in which reference TRBV7-9 and TRBJ1-6 provide the parts outside the CDR3, is DTGVSQNPRHKITKRGQNVTFRCDPISEHNRLYWYRQTLGQGPEFLTYFQNEAQLEKSRLLSDRFSAERPKGSFSTLEIQRTEQGDSAMYLCASSLGQGRNSPLHFGNGTRLTVT.

V is TRBV6-5 and J is TRBJ2-5, with 7 bases fitting TRBD1. V shed 6 bases, J shed 5 bases, and the junction held 6 bases outside the gene matches. The CDR3 has 13 amino acids. CDR1 and CDR2 (germline): MNHEY, SVGAGI. For the CDR3, the DNA is TGTGCCAGCAGCTCTGACAGGGTCGAGACCCAGTACTTC. Its translation is CASSSDRVETQYF.

V gene TRBV7-3 combines with J gene TRBJ2-1; 7 nucleotides agree with TRBD2. CDR1 and CDR2 (germline): SGHTA, FQGTGA. Trimming removed 6 bases from V and 8 bases from J; junction bases left unmatched: 13. The CDR3 is 15 residues long. DNA of the CDR3: TGTGCCAGCAGTCAACAGACTAGCCCCAGGGATGAGCAGTTCTTC. This encodes CASSQQTSPRDEQFF. Full variable domain (outside the CDR3, taken from reference TRBV7-3 and TRBJ2-1): GAGVSQTPSNKVTEKGKYVELRCDPISGHTALYWYRQSLGQGPEFLIYFQGTGAADDSGLPNDRFFAVRPEGSVSTLKIQRTERGDSAVYLCASSQQTSPRDEQFFGPGTRLTVL.

This chain uses TRBV6-5 with TRBJ1-2; 9 nucleotides align to TRBD1. Germline CDR1 and CDR2: MNHEY and SVGAGI. The CDR3 totals 15 residues. The V and J ends lost 6 bases and 8 bases, in that order; junction bases with no gene match: 13. The DNA of the CDR3 is TGTGCCAGCAGCCTGCTTAGGGGACAGGGAGGGGGCTACACCTTC. This sequence encodes CASSLLRGQGGGYTF.

This chain uses TRBV2 with TRBJ1-2; D not resolved. Trimming shortened V by 0 bases and J by 4 bases, and 12 bases separated the two germline ends. Germline CDR1 is SNHLY and CDR2 is FYNNEI. This CDR3 has 15 residues. The CDR3 spells CASSEARAAIYGYTF. The CDR3 bases are TGTGCCAGCAGTGAAGCGCGGGCAGCCATCTATGGCTACACCTTC.

This chain links TRBV28 with TRBJ1-2; 9 bases are a match to TRBD1. The length of the CDR3 is 16 residues. With 6 bases clipped from V and 8 bases from J, the junction kept 16 bases outside the gene matches. Germline values: CDR1 MDHEN, CDR2 SYDVKM. As DNA, the CDR3 is TGTGCCAGCAGGATCCGGGACAGGGCTCCCTTGGAGGGCTACACCTTC. It translates to CASRIRDRAPLEGYTF.

V and J are TRBV19 and TRBJ1-5; the match to TRBD1 covers 8 bases. Germline V gives CDR1 LNHDA, CDR2 SQIVND (reference sequence). V lost 4 bases to trimming and J lost 6 bases; unmatched junction nucleotides: 5. The CDR3 is made up of 14 amino acids. The CDR3 loop reads CASSTTGEGQPQHF. Here the CDR3 DNA reads TGTGCCAGTAGTACGACAGGGGAAGGTCAGCCCCAGCATTTT.

This rearrangement joins TRBV4-1 to TRBJ1-3; perhaps TRBD1 as D (5 bases). The ends were cut back, 1 base at V and 2 bases at J, with 15 bases in the middle. Germline V CDR1 and CDR2: MGHRA, YSYEKL. This CDR3 is built from 17 residues. Here the CDR3 reads CASSQVTSSGAGNTIYF. CDR3 bases: TGCGCCAGCAGCCAAGTAACGTCCTCGGGGGCTGGAAACACCATATATTTT.

V is TRBV7-9 and J is TRBJ2-7; 10 bases agree with TRBD1. This CDR3 spans 16 amino acids. CDR1 is SEHNR and CDR2 is FQNEAQ in the germline V gene (reference sequence). Trimming took 3 bases from V and 5 from J; bases not matched to a gene: 10. The chain's CDR3 is CASSFPTGTGVHEQYF. The CDR3 region has the DNA TGTGCCAGCAGCTTTCCAACCGGGACAGGGGTCCACGAGCAGTACTTC.

This clone was observed a handful of times. The chain links TRBV6-6 to TRBJ1-5, with 7 nucleotides matching TRBD1. The CDR3 is made up of 15 amino acids. V trimming: 6 bases; J trimming: 1 base; junction bases outside the gene matches: 6. The V gene's germline CDR1 is MNHNY and CDR2 SVGAGI (reference sequence). CDR3 loop: CASRSQQGSNQPQHF. CDR3 coding DNA: TGTGCCAGCAGGTCTCAACAGGGGAGCAATCAGCCCCAGCATTTT.

This rearrangement joins TRBV10-3 to TRBJ2-1; 9 bases fit TRBD2. This CDR3 is built from 15 residues. Germline V lookup: CDR1 ENHRY, CDR2 SYGVKD. With 4 bases clipped from V and 10 bases from J, the junction kept 11 bases outside the gene matches. The CDR3 coding sequence is TGTGCCATCAGTGGGCGGGAGGGTCCCCTGCAGGAGCAGTTCTTC. It specifies CAISGREGPLQEQFF.

The genes are TRBV19 and TRBJ1-1; no reliable D call. The CDR3 contains 13 residues. Trimming stripped 8 bases from V and 4 bases from J, with 14 bases between. CDR1 and CDR2 (germline): LNHDA, SQIVND (reference sequence). In nucleotides, the CDR3 is TGTGCCAGTTTGGGCGTAGTAGGCACTGAAGCTTTCTTT. Protein sequence: CASLGVVGTEAFF.

The chain combines TRBV3-1 (or the pseudogene TRBV3-2) with TRBJ2-1; D possibly corresponds to TRBD1 (5 bases). The CDR3 is 13 amino acids. Deletions cut 0 bases from V and 12 bases from J, with 12 bases between. The V gene's germline CDR1 is LGHDT and CDR2 YNNKEL (reference sequence). The CDR3 is CASSQDRRVGQFF. The DNA of the CDR3 is TGTGCCAGCAGCCAAGATCGCAGGGTCGGGCAGTTCTTC.

The chain couples TRBV7-6 to TRBJ2-1; TRBD1 might be the D (5 bases). CDR1 is SGHVS, CDR2 FNYEAQ, per germline. The V gene lost 5 bases and the J gene lost 6 bases, with 14 bases spanning the gap. The CDR3 is made up of 14 amino acids. The CDR3 nucleotides read TGTGCCAGCAGCCTAAAGGGGTTCGTCAATGAGCAGTTCTTC. Protein product: CASSLKGFVNEQFF.

The chain couples TRBV24-1 to TRBJ1-5; D perhaps matches TRBD1 (6 bases). V lost 4 bases and J lost 3, with 9 bases in between. Germline values: CDR1 KGHDR, CDR2 SFDVKD. This CDR3 region has 14 residues. The CDR3 spells CATSEPGDNQPQHF. In DNA, the CDR3 is TGTGCCACCAGTGAGCCAGGGGACAATCAGCCCCAGCATTTT.